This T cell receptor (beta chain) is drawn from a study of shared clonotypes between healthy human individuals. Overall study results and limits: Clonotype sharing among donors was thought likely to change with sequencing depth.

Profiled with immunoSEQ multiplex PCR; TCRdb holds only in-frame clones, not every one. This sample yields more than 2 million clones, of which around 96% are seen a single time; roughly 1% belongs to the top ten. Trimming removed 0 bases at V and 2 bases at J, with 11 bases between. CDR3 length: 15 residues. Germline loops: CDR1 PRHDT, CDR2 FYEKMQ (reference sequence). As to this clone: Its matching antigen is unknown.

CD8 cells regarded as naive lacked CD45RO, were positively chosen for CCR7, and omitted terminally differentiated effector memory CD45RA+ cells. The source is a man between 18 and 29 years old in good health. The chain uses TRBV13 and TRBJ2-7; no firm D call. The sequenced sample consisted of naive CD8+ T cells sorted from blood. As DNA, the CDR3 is TGTGCCAGCAGCTTAGGGGCGGTGATGGCCTACGAGCAGTACTTC. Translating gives CASSLGAVMAYEQYF.